This entry is about one T cell receptor (beta chain). The data were obtained in a study of monozygotic twins with inflammatory bowel disease. Reanalyzing the 5' RACE reads, TCRdb keeps one entry per CDR3 protein, without DNA. In total, the table holds over 110,000 distinct CDR3 sequences. This CDR3 is built from 15 residues. CDR1 and CDR2 (germline): SGHTA, FQGNSA. Sequenced: blood. The V gene is TRBV7-2, the J gene TRBJ2-7; TCRdb designates TRBD1, a call that cannot be tested without DNA. The TCR originated in a human donor with ulcerative colitis or Crohn's disease, or a healthy co-twin of an affected twin (not recorded which). The CDR3: CASSVGWGQAYEQYF.